Only a few counts were recorded for the clone carrying this T cell receptor (beta chain). Its specificity is unknown. These data belong to a study of cytomegalovirus exposure and HLA in healthy donors. Points from the study as a whole: Most observed TCR sequences were rare, whereas some public TCRs were detected in many donors. The authors enumerated 150 to 200 TCR beta chains as linked to cytomegalovirus. That first-cohort TCR clusters tended to co-occur in the 120 or so validation repertoires was found in a later analysis.

Sequencing was performed with immunoSEQ multiplex PCR; in TCRdb, only in-frame clones are kept and a portion is missing. Seen here are more than 150,000 clones, 88% observed once, and the top ten hold 2.5% to 3.5%. The specimen was PBMCs. This TCR was recovered from a man aged 18 to 30 in good health and CMV-seronegative.

The CDR3 DNA reads TGCAGCGTTGTCTCTTTGGGCCGGGGAGAGACCCAGTACTTC. This gives the protein CSVVSLGRGETQYF. The chain links TRBV29-1 to TRBJ2-5; perhaps TRBD2 as D (5 bases). The V and J ends lost 4 bases and 4 bases respectively, with 16 bases between them. The germline V gene encodes CDR1 SQVTM and CDR2 ANQGSEA. This CDR3 is 14 amino acids long. Using reference TRBV29-1 and TRBJ2-5 for the parts outside the CDR3, the full variable domain is SAVISQKPSRDICQRGTSLTIQCQVDSQVTMMFWYRQQPGQSLTLIATANQGSEATYESGFVIDKFPISRPNLTFSTLTVSNMSPEDSSIYLCSVVSLGRGETQYFGPGTRLLVL.